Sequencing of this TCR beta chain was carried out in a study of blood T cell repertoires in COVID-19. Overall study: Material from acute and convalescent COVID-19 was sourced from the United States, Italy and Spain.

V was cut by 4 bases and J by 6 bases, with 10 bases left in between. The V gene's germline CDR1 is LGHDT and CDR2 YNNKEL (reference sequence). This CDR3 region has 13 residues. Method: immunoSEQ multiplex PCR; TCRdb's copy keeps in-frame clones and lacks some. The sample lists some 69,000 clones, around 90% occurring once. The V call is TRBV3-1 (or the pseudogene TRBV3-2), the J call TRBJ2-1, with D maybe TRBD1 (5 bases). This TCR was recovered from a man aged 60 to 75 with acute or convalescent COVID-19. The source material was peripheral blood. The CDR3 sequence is CASSRGRGNEQFF. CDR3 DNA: TGTGCCAGCAGCCGAGGAAGGGGCAATGAGCAGTTCTTC.